This TCR beta chain was captured by sequencing in a study of human T cells and chemical hapten exposure. Study information: Minor volume differences among pooled libraries chiefly drove per-sample TCR yield variation. Study-wide results and caveats: Patch test score rose with PT1 expanded TCRs, significant at 8, 16, 32, not 4.

This clonotype was counted a few times. Its antigen remains unidentified. As for time point: patch test 3, about 24 weeks after DPC sensitization. The treatment was: therapeutic diphenylcyclopropenone sensitization with weekly scalp DPC. TCRdb re-derived calls from the RACE reads in MiXCR, one entry per CDR3 protein. This sample has fewer than 200,000 distinct CDR3 sequences, with approximately 30% found just once. CDR1 and CDR2 from the germline V gene are SGDLS and YYNGEE. V shed 2 bases and J shed 5 bases, with 8 bases lying between them. This CDR3 region has 13 residues. The chain couples TRBV9 to TRBJ2-1, with a tentative D call TRBD1 (5 bases). The sequence derives from a young woman with alopecia areata. Some clones in this sample may be carry-over from other donors' samples. Sequences were derived from whole blood, sampled in connection with sensitization to the hapten diphenylcyclopropenone (DPC). The CDR3 region has the DNA TGTGCCAGCAGCGTGCAGGGCCACAATGAGCAGTTCTTC. It yields the protein CASSVQGHNEQFF. The complete variable domain, with remaining parts taken from reference TRBV9 and TRBJ2-1, reads DSGVTQTPKHLITATGQRVTLRCSPRSGDLSVYWYQQSLDQGLQFLIQYYNGEERAKGNILERFSAQQFPDLHSELNLSSLELGDSALYFCASSVQGHNEQFFGPGTRLTVL.